The count of the clone carrying this TCR beta chain is one. This sample stems from a study of cytomegalovirus exposure and HLA in healthy donors. The PCR contained 60 Vbeta and 13 Jbeta primers. The repertoire was sequenced with immunoSEQ multiplex PCR; TCRdb's copy has only in-frame clones and lacks some. The sample holds about 250,000 clones; under 80% are singletons and the top ten take approximately 2.1%. Each donor was healthy, and each was a bone marrow donor. The TCR comes from a female donor in good health and CMV-seronegative. Source material: PBMCs.

The CDR3 sequence is CASSEVDGDSVKQYF. The DNA for the CDR3 is TGTGCCAGCAGTGAAGTCGACGGGGATTCGGTTAAGCAGTACTTC. The chain recombines TRBV6-1 with TRBJ2-7, with D maybe TRBD2 (5 bases). Trimming pared 1 base from V and 8 bases from J, leaving 18 bases between. Germline V gene sequence: CDR1 MNHNS, CDR2 SASEGT. CDR3 size: 15 residues.